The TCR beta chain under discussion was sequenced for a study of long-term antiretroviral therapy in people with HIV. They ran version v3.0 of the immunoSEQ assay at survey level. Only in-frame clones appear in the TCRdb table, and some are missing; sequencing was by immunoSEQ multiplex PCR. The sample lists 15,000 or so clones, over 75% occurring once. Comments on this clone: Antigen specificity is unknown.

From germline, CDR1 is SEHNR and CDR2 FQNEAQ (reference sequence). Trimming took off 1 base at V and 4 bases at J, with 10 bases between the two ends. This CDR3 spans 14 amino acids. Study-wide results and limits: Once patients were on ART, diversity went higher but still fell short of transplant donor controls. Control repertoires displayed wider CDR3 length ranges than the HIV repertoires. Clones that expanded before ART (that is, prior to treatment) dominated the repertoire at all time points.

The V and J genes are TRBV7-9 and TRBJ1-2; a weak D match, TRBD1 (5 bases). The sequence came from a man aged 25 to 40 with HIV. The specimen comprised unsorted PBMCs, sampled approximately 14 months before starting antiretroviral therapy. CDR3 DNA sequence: TGTGCCAGCAGCTTAGATTGGCAGGGCTATGGCTACACCTTC. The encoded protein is CASSLDWQGYGYTF.